This TCR beta chain comes out of a study of T cells expressing NK-cell markers. On the study more broadly: Eight donors were sequenced, seven testing HCMV-seropositive and one testing seronegative.

A 5'RACE template switching approach incorporating UMIs was used to make TCR beta cDNA. TCRdb re-called the 5' RACE reads; every CDR3 protein appears as one record, without DNA. Its clone listing holds around 380,000 distinct CDR3 sequences. There are 15 residues in the CDR3. Germline values: CDR1 SGHNT, CDR2 YENEEA. The study, taken as a whole, reports: The study found these clonotypes also leading the CD3+CD56-NKG2C+ fraction in a few donors.

With regard to this clonotype: Its target is not known.

The origin of this receptor is a woman between 45 and 60 years old in good health. Material: blood T cells: a sorted CD56 or NKG2C T cell subset, CD4+ or CD8+ T cells, or bulk PBMC T cells (not recorded which). This chain links TRBV11-3 with TRBJ2-2; with no DNA, the TCRdb D assignment of TRBD2 cannot be verified. CDR3: CASRSSGKEAGELFF.